Listed below are T cell receptor beta chains from one sample, sequenced in a study of cytomegalovirus exposure and HLA in healthy donors. This table comes from immunoSEQ multiplex PCR, and its TCRdb copy is limited to in-frame clones, with some not included. This table holds 90,000 to 100,000 clones, around two thirds found once. The sequencing input was PBMCs. Source of these receptors: a man aged 30-40 years in good health and CMV-seronegative. CDR3s include the opening cysteine and the closing phenylalanine or tryptophan. D genes are given only for firm matches. Where a row states a size, it is once, few, many or the class of an expanded clone; other rows omit it.

V gene: TRBV6-5
D gene: -
clone size: once
J gene: TRBJ2-3
CDR3 protein: CASSFLATDTQYF
CDR3 DNA: TGTGCCAGCAGTTTCTTAGCGACAGATACGCAGTATTTT

V gene: TRBV7-2
D gene: -
clone size: -
J gene: TRBJ2-7
CDR3 protein: CASSVGGRSSYEQYF
CDR3 DNA: TGTGCCAGCAGCGTAGGGGGGAGGAGCTCCTACGAGCAGTACTTC

V gene: TRBV28
D gene: TRBD1
clone size: -
J gene: TRBJ2-7
CDR3 protein: CASSFGAGGGYEQYF
CDR3 DNA: TGTGCCAGCAGTTTCGGGGCAGGGGGCGGTTACGAGCAGTACTTC

V gene: TRBV6-1
D gene: -
clone size: -
J gene: TRBJ1-6
CDR3 protein: CASSEGYSNSPLHF
CDR3 DNA: TGTGCCAGCAGTGAAGGGTACAGTAATTCACCCCTCCACTTT

V gene: TRBV6-5
D gene: TRBD2
clone size: few
J gene: TRBJ2-1
CDR3 protein: CASSWGGYNEQFF
CDR3 DNA: TGTGCCAGCAGCTGGGGGGGGTACAATGAGCAGTTCTTC

V gene: TRBV7-8
D gene: -
clone size: -
J gene: TRBJ2-4
CDR3 protein: CASSLVSRGYTKNIQYF
CDR3 DNA: TGTGCCAGCAGCTTAGTAAGTCGAGGCTATACCAAAAACATTCAGTACTTC

V gene: TRBV2
D gene: TRBD1
clone size: -
J gene: TRBJ2-5
CDR3 protein: CASRWDSQLETQYF
CDR3 DNA: TGTGCCAGCAGATGGGACAGTCAGTTAGAGACCCAGTACTTC

V gene: TRBV10-3
D gene: -
clone size: -
J gene: TRBJ1-6
CDR3 protein: CAISEQDYNSPLHF
CDR3 DNA: TGTGCCATCAGTGAGCAGGATTATAATTCACCCCTCCACTTT

V gene: TRBV4-1
D gene: -
clone size: -
J gene: TRBJ1-1
CDR3 protein: CASSQDRRQMNTEAFF
CDR3 DNA: TGCGCCAGCAGCCAAGATCGGAGACAGATGAACACTGAAGCTTTCTTT

V gene: TRBV5-4
D gene: -
clone size: -
J gene: TRBJ2-7
CDR3 protein: CASSLVPRDEQYF
CDR3 DNA: TGTGCCAGCAGCTTGGTTCCGAGGGACGAGCAGTACTTC